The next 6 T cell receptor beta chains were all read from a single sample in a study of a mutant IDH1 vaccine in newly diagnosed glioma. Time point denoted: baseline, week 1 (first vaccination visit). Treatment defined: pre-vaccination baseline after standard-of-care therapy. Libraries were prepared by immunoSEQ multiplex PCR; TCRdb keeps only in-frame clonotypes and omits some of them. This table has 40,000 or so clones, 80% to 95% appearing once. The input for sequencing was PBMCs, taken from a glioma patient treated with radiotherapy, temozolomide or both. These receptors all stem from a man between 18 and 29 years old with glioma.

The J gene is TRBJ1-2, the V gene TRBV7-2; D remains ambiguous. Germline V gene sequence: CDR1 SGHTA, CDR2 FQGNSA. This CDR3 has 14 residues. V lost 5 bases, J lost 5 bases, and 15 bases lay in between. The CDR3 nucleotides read TGTGCCAGCAGCGCCCTTAGGGAAGGGTATGGCTACACCTTC. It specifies CASSALREGYGYTF.

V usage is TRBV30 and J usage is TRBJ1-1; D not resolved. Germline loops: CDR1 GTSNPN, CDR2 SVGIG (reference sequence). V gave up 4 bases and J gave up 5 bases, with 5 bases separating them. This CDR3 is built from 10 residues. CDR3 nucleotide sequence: TGTGCCTGGACCGGGACTGAAGCTTTCTTT. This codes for CAWTGTEAFF. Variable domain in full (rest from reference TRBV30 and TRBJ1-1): SQTIHQWPATLVQPVGSPLSLECTVEGTSNPNLYWYRQAAGRGLQLLFYSVGIGQISSEVPQNLSASRPQDRQFILSSKKLLLSDSGFYLCAWTGTEAFFGQGTRLTVV.

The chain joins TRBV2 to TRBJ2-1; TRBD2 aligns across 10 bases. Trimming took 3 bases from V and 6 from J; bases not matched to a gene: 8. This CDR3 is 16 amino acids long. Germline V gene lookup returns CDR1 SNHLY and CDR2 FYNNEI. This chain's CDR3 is CASSEASGRSTNEQFF. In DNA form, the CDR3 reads TGTGCCAGCAGTGAGGCTAGCGGGAGATCGACCAATGAGCAGTTCTTC.

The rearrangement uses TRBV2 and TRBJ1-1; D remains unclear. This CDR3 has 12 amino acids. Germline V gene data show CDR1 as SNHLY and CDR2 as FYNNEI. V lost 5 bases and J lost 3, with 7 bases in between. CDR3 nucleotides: TGTGCCAGCAGTTTTTTGGACACTGAAGCTTTCTTT. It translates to CASSFLDTEAFF.

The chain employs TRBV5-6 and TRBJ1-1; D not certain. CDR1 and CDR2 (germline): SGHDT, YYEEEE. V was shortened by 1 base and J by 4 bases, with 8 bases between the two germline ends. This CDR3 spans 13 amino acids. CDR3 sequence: CASSLTAGTEAFF. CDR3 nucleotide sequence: TGTGCCAGCAGCTTGACTGCTGGCACTGAAGCTTTCTTT.

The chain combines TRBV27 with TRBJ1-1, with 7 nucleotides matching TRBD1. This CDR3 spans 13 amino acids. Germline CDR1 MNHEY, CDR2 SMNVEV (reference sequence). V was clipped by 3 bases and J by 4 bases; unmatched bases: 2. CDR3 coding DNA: TGTGCCAGCAGTTTCCAGGGGGGCACTGAAGCTTTCTTT. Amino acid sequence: CASSFQGGTEAFF.